Below are 10 T cell receptor beta chains sequenced from a single sample in a study of T cell responses to AZD1222 COVID-19 vaccine. Assay used: immunoSEQ multiplex PCR; TCRdb lists only in-frame clones, some missing. This sample has around 160,000 clones, with roughly 88% found just once. The specimen was peripheral blood, collected on day 0 of AZD1222 vaccination. These receptors all stem from an adult in good health.

V and J are TRBV5-4 and TRBJ2-7; D possibly corresponds to TRBD1 (5 bases). V dropped 0 bases and J dropped 2 bases, with 18 bases sitting between them. This CDR3 has 17 residues. CDR1 is SGHNT and CDR2 is YYREEE in the germline V gene (reference sequence). The CDR3 spells CASSLVDTGYRPYEQYF. CDR3 DNA: TGTGCCAGCAGCTTGGTAGATACAGGTTACCGACCCTACGAGCAGTACTTC.

This clone was counted between two and nine times. CDR3 loop: CASSRDSFNSPLHF. Here the CDR3 DNA reads TGTGCCAGCAGTCGGGACAGCTTTAATTCACCCCTCCACTTT. This rearrangement joins TRBV3-1 (or the pseudogene TRBV3-2) to TRBJ1-6; the match to TRBD1 covers 7 bases. Losses at the gene ends were 6 bases for V and 6 bases for J; bases not matched to a gene: 5. CDR3 length: 14 residues. Germline V CDR1 and CDR2: LGHDT, YNNKEL (reference sequence).

As for this clone: With only one base between it and a far larger clone, this is likely a read error. In the same sample, other DNA sequences code for this CDR3. V gene TRBV6-5 combines with J gene TRBJ1-1; D is uncertain. Germline CDR1 and CDR2: MNHEY and SVGAGI. V lost 4 bases and J lost 2, with 8 bases in between. The CDR3 length is 13 residues. DNA for the CDR3: TGTGCCAGCAGTTTTAGCAGTAACACTGAAGCTTTCTTT. It yields the protein CASSFSSNTEAFF.

The V and J genes are TRBV5-4 and TRBJ1-1; 10 bases match TRBD1. This CDR3 is built from 14 residues. V lost 4 bases, J lost 5 bases, and 5 bases stayed unmatched. Germline-derived CDR1 and CDR2 are SGHNT and YYREEE (reference sequence). The CDR3: CASSPPDRGTEAFF. The DNA for the CDR3 is TGTGCCAGCAGCCCCCCGGACAGGGGGACTGAAGCTTTCTTT.

The gene calls are TRBV28 and TRBJ1-2, with D hard to call. CDR3 size: 9 residues. Germline V gene lookup returns CDR1 MDHEN and CDR2 SYDVKM. V lost 8 bases to trimming and J lost 14 bases, with 12 bases between them. Here the CDR3 DNA reads TGTGCCAGCGGAAGGACTCCTACCTTC. Its translation: CASGRTPTF.

The chain combines TRBV4-1 with TRBJ1-6; D ambiguous. Germline CDR1 reads MGHRA; CDR2 reads YSYEKL. V lost 0 bases to trimming and J lost 1 base, with 10 bases between them. The CDR3 sequence is 17 residues long. The CDR3 loop is CASSQDSRSSYNSPLHF. CDR3 sequence (DNA): TGCGCCAGCAGCCAAGATTCCCGGTCTTCCTATAATTCACCCCTCCACTTT.

The V call is TRBV6-5, the J call TRBJ1-2; tentatively, D is TRBD1 (6 bases). CDR3 size: 15 residues. V was trimmed by 7 bases and J by 4 bases, leaving 19 bases between them. The V gene's germline CDR1 is MNHEY and CDR2 SVGAGI. The chain's CDR3 is CASTLARRGGYGYTF. The CDR3 DNA follows: TGTGCCAGCACCTTAGCCCGAAGGGGGGGCTATGGCTACACCTTC.

The chain couples TRBV9 to TRBJ1-1, with 7 positions matching TRBD1. V gave up 3 bases and J gave up 5 bases; unmatched junction bases: 7. The germline V gene has CDR1 SGDLS and CDR2 YYNGEE. This CDR3 region has 14 residues. The CDR3 DNA follows: TGTGCCAGCAGCGCCCCGACAGGGCAGACTGAAGCTTTCTTT. Amino acids: CASSAPTGQTEAFF. Based on the CDR3 plus reference TRBV9 and TRBJ1-1, the full variable domain is DSGVTQTPKHLITATGQRVTLRCSPRSGDLSVYWYQQSLDQGLQFLIQYYNGEERAKGNILERFSAQQFPDLHSELNLSSLELGDSALYFCASSAPTGQTEAFFGQGTRLTVV.

The V and J genes are TRBV18 and TRBJ2-5; perhaps D is TRBD1 or TRBD2 (6 bases each). The V gene's germline CDR1 is KGHSH and CDR2 LQKENI. V lost 1 base and J 3 bases, leaving 12 bases between the germline ends. The CDR3 spans 15 residues. The CDR3: CASSPQGGNEETQYF. CDR3 coding DNA: TGTGCCAGCTCACCACAGGGGGGAAATGAAGAGACCCAGTACTTC.

The V gene is TRBV7-2, the J gene TRBJ2-3; no clear D gene. Trimming shortened V by 5 bases and J by 0 bases, and 9 bases separated the two germline ends. The CDR3 length is 14 residues. Germline V gene lookup returns CDR1 SGHTA and CDR2 FQGNSA. The DNA for the CDR3 is TGTGCCAGCAGCCCCAGCCCTAGCACAGATACGCAGTATTTT. This encodes CASSPSPSTDTQYF.